The 29 T cell receptor beta chains given below trace back to one sample, sequenced in a study of T cells after yellow fever vaccination (dated by TCRdb to about 2019). Library preparation used 5' RACE. The sequencer was an Illumina NovaSeq 6000. TCRdb cleaned the public reads at Q25 with fastp, built clones with MiXCR and kept in-frame beta chains. Rows with a matching CDR3 protein are joined into one entry that keeps the most common DNA and genes. Present in this sample are 250,000 to 300,000 distinct CDR3 sequences, around 4.9% of which were seen just once. The top ten clonotypes cover around 3.3% of the sample. According to the study, the label for this sample's treatment or condition signals: live attenuated yellow fever vaccine strain. The input for sequencing was CD4+ T cells sorted from PBMCs, taken on the day of the yellow fever booster vaccination. The receptors were sampled from a young man who received the YFV17D yellow fever vaccine.

There are a few counts of this clonotype. V is TRBV7-2 and J is TRBJ2-5; no reliable D call. The CDR3 consists of 14 residues. Germline V CDR1 and CDR2: SGHTA, FQGNSA. V was pared by 2 bases and J by 0 bases, with 7 bases between. The CDR3 DNA reads as TGTGCCAGCAGCTTAAACGGGTACCAAGAGACCCAGTACTTC. Translating gives CASSLNGYQETQYF.

The chain combines TRBV25-1 with TRBJ2-2; 8 bases are a match to TRBD2. The CDR3 is 17 amino acids. The germline gives CDR1 MGHDK, CDR2 SYGVNS. V lost 3 bases to trimming and J lost 1 base; unmatched junction nucleotides: 7. CDR3 loop: CASSDLPGGRNTGELFF. The DNA of the CDR3 is TGTGCCAGCAGTGACCTCCCGGGGGGGCGGAACACCGGGGAGCTGTTTTTT. The full variable domain, with the rest looked up from reference TRBV25-1 and TRBJ2-2, is EADIYQTPRYLVIGTGKKITLECSQTMGHDKMYWYQQDPGMELHLIHYSYGVNSTEKGDLSSESTVSRIRTEHFPLTLESARPSHTSQYLCASSDLPGGRNTGELFFGEGSRLTVL.

The chain carries TRBV5-1 and TRBJ1-6; unclear D gene. Trimming removed 1 base at V and 10 bases at J, with 9 bases between. The germline CDR1 and CDR2 sequences are SGHRS and YFSETQ. This CDR3 spans 13 amino acids. CDR3 residues: CASSLSVGSPLHF. CDR3 nucleotides: TGCGCCAGCAGCTTGTCGGTAGGGTCACCCCTCCACTTT.

The chain joins TRBV20-1 to TRBJ1-1, with D unresolved. Between the trimmed V and J ends, which lost 1 base and 7 bases, there was a span of 10 bases. CDR1 and CDR2 from the germline V gene are DFQATT and SNEGSKA (reference sequence). This CDR3 contains 12 residues. The CDR3 spells CSARGRPREAFF. In DNA form, the CDR3 reads TGCAGTGCTAGAGGGAGGCCCCGTGAAGCTTTCTTT.

The chain has TRBV18 and TRBJ2-4; D possibly uses TRBD1 or TRBD2 (6 bases each). CDR3 length: 13 amino acids. From germline, CDR1 is KGHSH and CDR2 LQKENI. Trimming left V 5 bases short and J 6 bases short, with 11 bases between. CDR3 amino acids: CASSSQGLNIQYF. DNA for the CDR3: TGTGCCAGCTCATCACAGGGACTAAACATTCAGTACTTC.

V is TRBV4-3 and J is TRBJ2-7, with 9 nucleotides matching TRBD1. The V gene end was trimmed by 0 bases and the J gene end by 5 bases; junction bases not matched to a gene: 5. Per the germline V gene, CDR1 is LGHNA and CDR2 is YSLEER. The CDR3 totals 15 residues. The DNA for the CDR3 is TGCGCCAGCAGCCAAGAACAGGGGGCGTTCCACGAGCAGTACTTC. Protein: CASSQEQGAFHEQYF.

This chain links TRBV24-1 with TRBJ1-2; D remains ambiguous. This CDR3 region has 14 residues. Deletions cut 9 bases from V and 2 bases from J, with 15 bases between. CDR1 and CDR2 (germline): KGHDR, SFDVKD. The CDR3 DNA reads as TGTGCCACCTCGGGCTTGTCCGCCAACTATGGCTACACCTTC. Translation: CATSGLSANYGYTF.

This clonotype was observed at least ten times. This rearrangement joins TRBV7-2 to TRBJ2-5; 10 bases match TRBD2. CDR3 length: 15 residues. V lost 4 bases, J lost 5 bases, and 7 bases stayed unmatched. In germline, CDR1 is SGHTA, CDR2 FQGNSA. The CDR3 region is CASSSPGLAMETQYF. CDR3 sequence (DNA): TGTGCCAGCAGCTCACCGGGACTAGCGATGGAGACCCAGTACTTC.

This clonotype was counted ten times or more. The chain uses TRBV4-3 and TRBJ2-1; 12 nucleotides agree with TRBD2. The CDR3 has 17 residues. V shed 4 bases and J 6 bases; nucleotides not matched to a gene: 10. Germline V gene lookup returns CDR1 LGHNA and CDR2 YSLEER. The DNA for the CDR3 is TGCGCCAGCAGCCGCCGACTAGCGGGGGTCTTAGTCAATGAGCAGTTCTTC. Residues: CASSRRLAGVLVNEQFF.

This clonotype has a handful of counts. The chain uses TRBV7-2 and TRBJ2-3, with D perhaps matching TRBD2 (7 bases). CDR3 length: 17 amino acids. V shed 2 bases and J shed 6 bases, with 21 bases lying between them. Germline CDR1 SGHTA, CDR2 FQGNSA. The CDR3 sequence: CASSLWPRGTPGDTQYF. The CDR3 DNA reads as TGTGCCAGCAGCTTATGGCCGCGGGGGACACCCGGGGATACGCAGTATTTT.

This clonotype appeared many times. The genes are TRBV4-2 and TRBJ1-2, with TRBD1 matching over 7 bases. Per germline, CDR1 LGHNA and CDR2 YNFKEQ. The CDR3 spans 13 residues. V dropped 6 bases and J dropped 2; count of bases not matched to a gene: 3. CDR3 coding DNA: TGTGCCAGCAGTCAGGGACAGAACTATGGCTACACCTTC. Its translation: CASSQGQNYGYTF.

The CDR3 here is CASHDSPNYGYTF. In nucleotides, the CDR3 is TGTGCCAGCCACGACAGCCCGAACTATGGCTACACCTTC. The chain combines TRBV6-5 with TRBJ1-2; perhaps TRBD1 as D (5 bases). The V gene's germline CDR1 is MNHEY and CDR2 SVGAGI. V gave up 8 bases and J gave up 2 bases, with 12 bases separating them. CDR3 size: 13 residues.

This clonotype was detected only a few times. V usage is TRBV9 and J usage is TRBJ1-4; no firm D call. The CDR3 runs 13 residues. V lost 4 bases and J 10 bases, leaving 14 bases between the germline ends. Looked up from germline, CDR1 is SGDLS and CDR2 is YYNGEE. The CDR3 DNA sequence: TGTGCCAGCAGCCCCGACGCGCCTGGAAAACTGTTTTTT. Translating gives CASSPDAPGKLFF.

The chain has TRBV28 and TRBJ2-3, with D perhaps TRBD2 (5 bases). Germline CDR1 MDHEN, CDR2 SYDVKM. This CDR3 has 14 amino acids. The V end was cut by 4 bases, the J end by 4 bases, with 12 bases between. The CDR3, as DNA: TGTGCCAGCAGTTCCCGAGGGTCTTCAGATACGCAGTATTTT. Amino acids: CASSSRGSSDTQYF.

This chain connects TRBV24-1 to TRBJ2-1, with 12 nucleotides matching TRBD2. Germline values: CDR1 KGHDR, CDR2 SFDVKD. The CDR3 totals 15 residues. The V and J ends lost 4 bases and 7 bases, in that order; junction bases with no gene match: 4. CDR3 DNA sequence: TGTGCCACCAGTGACCCGACTAGCGGGGGAAATGAGCAGTTCTTC. It is translated as CATSDPTSGGNEQFF.

This clonotype was detected only a few times. This rearrangement joins TRBV7-6 to TRBJ1-1; no clear D. This CDR3 contains 15 residues. The V and J ends lost 3 bases and 8 bases respectively, with 19 bases between them. Germline V gene sequence: CDR1 SGHVS, CDR2 FNYEAQ. CDR3 sequence reads: CASSLLPHPSGEAFF. CDR3 in DNA: TGTGCCAGCAGCTTGTTGCCACACCCCTCGGGAGAAGCTTTCTTT.

This clonotype was counted ten times or more. The chain's CDR3 is CASSIRDVPSLEQFF. CDR3 DNA: TGTGCCAGCAGTATCCGGGACGTTCCCTCTCTGGAGCAGTTCTTC. The rearrangement uses TRBV6-2 or TRBV6-3 and TRBJ2-1; D may correspond to TRBD1 or TRBD2 (5 bases each). V was trimmed by 5 bases and J by 10 bases, leaving 21 bases between them. The V gene's germline CDR1 is MNHEY and CDR2 SVGEGT. The CDR3 length is 15 residues.

This clonotype was counted ten times or more. The chain combines TRBV12-3 or TRBV12-4 with TRBJ2-6, with D hard to call. Trimming removed 7 bases from V and 4 bases from J, with 8 bases in between. This CDR3 spans 13 amino acids. The CDR3 loop reads CASTVGGANVLTF. In DNA form, the CDR3 reads TGTGCCAGCACCGTCGGAGGGGCCAACGTCCTGACTTTC.

There are a few counts of this clonotype. The rearrangement uses TRBV5-6 and TRBJ2-2; D is uncertain. The CDR3 contains 12 residues. The ends were cut back, 5 bases at V and 6 bases at J, with 8 bases in the middle. Per germline, CDR1 SGHDT and CDR2 YYEEEE. The CDR3 DNA reads as TGTGCCAGCAGTTCGGCATCCGGGGAGCTGTTTTTT. Amino acid sequence: CASSSASGELFF. Using reference TRBV5-6 and TRBJ2-2 for the parts outside the CDR3, the full variable domain is DAGVTQSPTHLIKTRGQQVTLRCSPKSGHDTVSWYQQALGQGPQFIFQYYEEEERQRGNFPDRFSGHQFPNYSSELNVNALLLGDSALYLCASSSASGELFFGEGSRLTVL.

The rearrangement uses TRBV18 and TRBJ1-1; tentative D call: TRBD1 (5 bases). CDR1 is KGHSH, CDR2 LQKENI, per germline. V shed 2 bases and J shed 4 bases, with 14 bases lying between them. This CDR3 is built from 15 residues. Written as DNA, the CDR3 is TGTGCCAGCTCACCAGGGCTGGAGGGGATCACTGAAGCTTTCTTT. Protein sequence: CASSPGLEGITEAFF.

This clonotype was picked up many times. The chain combines TRBV10-3 with TRBJ2-2; possibly TRBD1 for D (7 bases). Trimming shortened V by 10 bases and J by 6 bases, and 18 bases separated the two germline ends. Per the germline V gene, CDR1 is ENHRY and CDR2 is SYGVKD. This CDR3 spans 14 amino acids. The CDR3 reads CATGGQSKAGELFF. The DNA of the CDR3 is TGTGCCACCGGGGGACAGTCGAAGGCCGGGGAGCTGTTTTTT.

The CDR3: CASSPTGASNYGYTF. In DNA form, the CDR3 reads TGTGCCAGCAGCCCGACAGGGGCGTCTAACTATGGCTACACCTTC. The V call is TRBV7-9, the J call TRBJ1-2; the match to TRBD1 covers 8 bases. Germline lookup yields CDR1 SEHNR and CDR2 FQNEAQ (reference sequence). The V and J ends lost 5 bases and 0 bases, in that order; junction bases with no gene match: 5. The CDR3 spans 15 residues.

This clonotype was seen ten or more times. The CDR3 loop reads CASRNWVLRGPQHF. Here the CDR3 DNA reads TGTGCCAGCAGAAACTGGGTGCTGCGGGGGCCCCAGCATTTT. The chain has TRBV6-2 or TRBV6-3 and TRBJ1-5; D not certain. The length of the CDR3 is 14 residues. Germline CDR1 MNHEY, CDR2 SVGEGT. Trimming cost V 6 bases and J 9 bases, with 18 bases left between them.

This clonotype was counted a few times. The V call is TRBV25-1, the J call TRBJ2-3; TRBD1 agrees at 7 bases. The CDR3 consists of 12 residues. Germline CDR1 is MGHDK and CDR2 is SYGVNS. Trimming at V came to 5 bases and at J to 7 bases, leaving 3 bases not matched to a gene. The CDR3 spells CASSTGVNTQYF. CDR3 DNA sequence: TGTGCCAGCAGTACAGGGGTGAATACGCAGTATTTT.

There are a few counts of this clonotype. The chain employs TRBV19 and TRBJ2-3; a weak D match, TRBD1 (6 bases). V lost 7 bases, J lost 4 bases, and 12 bases lay in between. CDR3 size: 13 residues. CDR1 LNHDA and CDR2 SQIVND come from the germline V gene (reference sequence). The CDR3 nucleotides are TGTGCCAGTAAAGGCAGGGGAGCAGATACGCAGTATTTT. Translating gives CASKGRGADTQYF. The whole variable domain, remainder taken from reference TRBV19 and TRBJ2-3, is DGGITQSPKYLFRKEGQNVTLSCEQNLNHDAMYWYRQDPGQGLRLIYYSQIVNDFQKGDIAEGYSVSREKKESFPLTVTSAQKNPTAFYLCASKGRGADTQYFGPGTRLTVL.

This clonotype appeared many times. The chain employs TRBV29-1 and TRBJ2-5, with a weak D call TRBD1 (6 bases). This CDR3 spans 12 amino acids. CDR1 and CDR2 from the germline V gene are SQVTM and ANQGSEA. Between the trimmed V and J ends, which lost 3 bases and 4 bases, there was a span of 9 bases. CDR3 loop: CSVDRGTETQYF. CDR3 DNA sequence: TGCAGCGTTGACAGGGGAACAGAGACCCAGTACTTC.

This rearrangement joins TRBV7-2 to TRBJ2-1; TRBD2 agrees at 7 bases. Trimming cost V 6 bases and J 15 bases; bases outside gene matches: 14. Looked up from germline, CDR1 is SGHTA and CDR2 is FQGNSA. The CDR3 spans 13 residues. CDR3 residues: CASRVAGTTEWFF. The CDR3 coding sequence is TGTGCCAGCAGAGTAGCCGGGACTACTGAATGGTTCTTC. The entire variable domain, with the rest obtained from reference TRBV7-2 and TRBJ2-1, is as follows: GAGVSQSPSNKVTEKGKDVELRCDPISGHTALYWYRQSLGQGLEFLIYFQGNSAPDKSGLPSDRFSAERTGGSVSTLTIQRTQQEDSAVYLCASRVAGTTEWFFGPGTRLTVL.

This clonotype was seen a handful of times. The rearrangement links TRBV18 to TRBJ1-5; TRBD1 agrees at 7 bases. The J segment lost 5 bases and the V segment lost 6 bases, leaving 10 bases of the junction unmatched. There are 15 residues in the CDR3. Germline CDR1 and CDR2: KGHSH and LQKENI. The CDR3 is CASSLGQAFYQPQHF. Written as DNA, the CDR3 is TGTGCCAGCTCGCTAGGACAGGCATTTTATCAGCCCCAGCATTTT.

In this sample, this clonotype turned up a few times. The chain has TRBV7-2 and TRBJ1-1; no reliable D call. The CDR3 is 15 amino acids. Germline CDR1 reads SGHTA; CDR2 reads FQGNSA. Trimming took off 1 base at V and 5 bases at J, with 14 bases between the two ends. The CDR3 region is CASSLGAGPLTEAFF. The CDR3 DNA reads TGTGCCAGCAGCTTAGGGGCAGGCCCCTTGACTGAAGCTTTCTTT.